This is a list of T cell receptor beta chains from one sample in a study of T-cell reconstitution after alpha-beta-depleted transplantation in children. A single record per CDR3 protein comes from TCRdb applying MiXCR to the PCR reads. The sample comprises 550,000 to 800,000 distinct CDR3 sequences, around 14% of which are singletons, and approximately 0.8% rests with the top ten. The sample consisted of PBMCs, taken before TCRalphabeta/CD19-depleted stem cell transplant. The receptor set was obtained from a girl aged 2 to 9 with congenital amegakaryocytic thrombocytopenia, due to receive a stem cell transplant. The CDR3 runs from the conserved cysteine through the conserved F or W. A D gene is named only where the DNA matches it firmly. Part of the rows lack a size; the others show once, few, many or a class for expanded clones.

many,-,TRBV12-3/TRBV12-4,TRBJ2-3,CASSTYKVDTQYF,TGTGCCAGCAGTACCTACAAGGTCGATACGCAGTATTTT
many,-,TRBV6-1,TRBJ2-1,CASSEAGPGNEQFF,TGTGCCAGCAGTGAAGCGGGTCCGGGGAATGAGCAGTTCTTC
many,-,TRBV27,TRBJ2-3,CASSLSVSSADTQYF,TGTGCCAGCAGTTTATCTGTTTCGTCGGCAGATACGCAGTATTTT
-,-,TRBV7-8,TRBJ2-1,CASSLTQGPSAGQFF,TGTGCCAGCAGCTTGACCCAGGGACCCTCCGCCGGGCAGTTCTTC
many,TRBD1,TRBV5-1,TRBJ2-7,CASSLGTVVSEQYF,TGCGCCAGCAGCCTGGGGACAGTTGTTTCCGAGCAGTACTTC
many,TRBD1,TRBV5-1,TRBJ1-1,CASSTGTGRGDTEAFF,TGCGCCAGCAGCACTGGGACAGGGAGAGGGGACACTGAAGCTTTCTTT
many,-,TRBV12-3/TRBV12-4,TRBJ2-1,CASSYGGFSYNEQFF,TGTGCCAGCAGCTACGGTGGGTTCTCCTACAATGAGCAGTTCTTC
-,-,TRBV29-1,TRBJ2-5,CSVLARSRGTQYF,TGCAGCGTCCTAGCCAGGTCCCGGGGGACCCAGTACTTC
-,-,TRBV5-1,TRBJ2-2,CASSVEGRANTGELFF,TGCGCCAGCAGCGTTGAGGGCAGGGCGAACACCGGGGAGCTGTTTTTT
many,TRBD1,TRBV2,TRBJ2-3,CAGGQELTDTQYF,TGTGCCGGTGGACAGGAACTCACAGATACGCAGTATTTT
once,-,TRBV28,TRBJ2-3,CASNRAQKKNTQYF,TGTGCCAGCAACCGAGCCCAGAAAAAAAATACGCAGTATTTT
many,-,TRBV5-1,TRBJ1-1,CASSLGQAEAFF,TGCGCCAGCAGCTTGGGACAGGCTGAAGCTTTCTTT
few,TRBD2,TRBV4-1,TRBJ2-1,CASSLTSGRVDNEQFF,TGCGCCAGCAGCCTCACTAGCGGGAGGGTGGACAATGAGCAGTTCTTC
many,TRBD2,TRBV6-1,TRBJ2-2,CASSARPVAGSGELFF,TGTGCCAGCAGTGCCCGGCCGGTAGCGGGATCCGGGGAGCTGTTTTTT
few,TRBD1,TRBV20-1,TRBJ2-7,CSATPDREKDEQYF,TGCAGTGCAACCCCAGACAGGGAGAAGGACGAGCAGTACTTC
few,TRBD1,TRBV5-1,TRBJ1-2,CASSSGTGQPYGYTF,TGCGCCAGCAGCTCCGGGACAGGTCAGCCCTATGGCTACACCTTC
-,TRBD2,TRBV4-2,TRBJ2-1,CASSQESLAGGPGYNEQFF,TGTGCCAGCAGCCAAGAGTCTCTAGCGGGAGGGCCGGGTTACAATGAGCAGTTCTTC
many,TRBD2,TRBV12-3/TRBV12-4,TRBJ2-7,CASSRTSGVYEQYF,TGTGCCAGCAGCCGGACTAGCGGAGTCTACGAGCAGTACTTC
-,-,TRBV5-1,TRBJ1-3,CASSPTGPSGNTIYF,TGCGCCAGCAGCCCCACAGGGCCCTCTGGAAACACCATATATTTT
many,-,TRBV20-1,TRBJ2-2,CSATVIGTGELFF,TGCAGTGCTACGGTTATCGGCACCGGGGAGCTGTTTTTT
many,-,TRBV3-1,TRBJ1-2,CASSQGLRGQLGYGYTF,TGTGCCAGCAGCCAAGGATTGCGAGGACAGTTAGGCTATGGCTACACCTTC
-,-,TRBV27,TRBJ1-1,CASSPLGLTYTEAFF,TGTGCCAGCAGTCCTCTCGGGCTGACCTACACTGAAGCTTTCTTT
-,-,TRBV5-5,TRBJ2-3,CASSRDHSSTDTQYF,TGTGCCAGCAGCCGGGATCACTCGAGCACAGATACGCAGTATTTT
many,TRBD2,TRBV19,TRBJ2-1,CASETGTSFNEQFF,TGTGCCAGTGAGACCGGGACTAGCTTCAATGAGCAGTTCTTC
-,TRBD2,TRBV10-2,TRBJ2-6,CASSEPPFISGIHSGANVLTF,TGCGCCAGCAGTGAGCCCCCCTTTATTAGCGGGATCCACTCTGGGGCCAACGTCCTGACTTTC
many,TRBD1,TRBV6-5,TRBJ2-7,CASGGTGEEQYF,TGTGCCAGCGGGGGGACAGGGGAAGAGCAGTACTTC
many,-,TRBV20-1,TRBJ2-3,CSAIYNLENTDTQYF,TGCAGTGCCATCTATAATCTAGAAAACACAGATACGCAGTATTTT
many,-,TRBV20-1,TRBJ1-1,CSAREGAGNTEAFF,TGCAGTGCTAGAGAGGGGGCGGGTAACACTGAAGCTTTCTTT
few,TRBD2,TRBV24-1,TRBJ2-7,CATSLGLFGGRKYEQYF,TGTGCCACCAGTTTAGGACTTTTCGGCGGGAGAAAGTACGAGCAGTACTTC
many,-,TRBV7-2,TRBJ2-2,CASSLGGAVGELFF,TGTGCCAGCAGCTTAGGAGGTGCGGTCGGGGAGCTGTTTTTT
many,-,TRBV29-1,TRBJ1-2,CSIRTNRYGYTF,TGCAGCATTCGAACCAACCGCTATGGCTACACCTTC
many,TRBD1,TRBV20-1,TRBJ2-7,CSAYAGDRIYEQYF,TGCAGTGCTTACGCAGGGGACAGGATATACGAGCAGTACTTC
few,-,TRBV3-1,TRBJ2-7,CASSPTRAGSALYEQYF,TGTGCCAGCAGCCCTACGCGGGCCGGCAGTGCTCTCTACGAGCAGTACTTC
few,TRBD2,TRBV20-1,TRBJ2-1,CSARDPSGRAINEQFF,TGCAGTGCTAGGGACCCTAGCGGGAGGGCCATTAATGAGCAGTTCTTC
few,TRBD2,TRBV5-1,TRBJ2-2,CASSLRGLAATNTGELFF,TGCGCCAGCAGCTTGAGGGGACTAGCGGCAACGAACACCGGGGAGCTGTTTTTT
-,-,TRBV20-1,TRBJ2-5,CSADGSPQETQYF,TGCAGTGCTGACGGGAGCCCTCAAGAGACCCAGTACTTC
few,-,TRBV19,TRBJ1-1,CASSLLEANTEAFF,TGTGCCAGTAGTCTGCTTGAGGCTAACACTGAAGCTTTCTTT
few,TRBD2,TRBV10-3,TRBJ2-3,CATGGLAGARDTQYF,TGTGCCACCGGAGGACTAGCGGGAGCTAGAGATACGCAGTATTTT
many,-,TRBV12-3/TRBV12-4,TRBJ2-1,CASRMTGRLRDEQFF,TGTGCCAGCAGAATGACAGGCAGATTGAGGGATGAGCAGTTCTTC
-,-,TRBV30,TRBJ1-1,CACTPGAPNTEAFF,TGTGCCTGCACCCCCGGGGCCCCGAACACTGAAGCTTTCTTT